A selection of T cell receptor beta chains follows, all from one sample in a study of T cells in Graves' hyperthyroidism and ophthalmopathy. TCRdb passed the multiplex PCR reads through MiXCR, listing each CDR3 protein once. The sample carries around 690,000 distinct CDR3 sequences, roughly 17% recorded once. Source material: blood. These receptors were taken from a man between 50 and 59 years old with Graves' hyperthyroidism. The CDR3 runs from the conserved cysteine through the conserved F or W. A D gene is named only where the DNA matches it firmly. A row's size may be missing; if present it is once, few, many or a size class.

TRBJ2-1	many	19	TRBD2	TRBV24-1	CATSDQGPTSGSSYNEQFF	TGTGCCACCAGTGACCAAGGCCCTACTAGCGGGAGCTCCTACAATGAGCAGTTCTTC
TRBJ2-3	many	15	.	TRBV27	CASSERGIVADTQYF	TGTGCCAGCAGTGAAAGGGGTATTGTCGCAGATACGCAGTATTTT
TRBJ2-1	once	14	.	TRBV18	CASSTRGLYNEQFF	TGTGCCAGCTCAACTAGAGGCCTGTACAATGAGCAGTTCTTC
TRBJ2-3	many	16	.	TRBV6-1	CASREDPLTPPDTQYF	TGTGCCAGCAGAGAAGACCCTCTGACCCCCCCAGATACGCAGTATTTT
TRBJ1-1	.	13	TRBD1	TRBV19	CASSRGGMSEAFF	TGTGCCAGTAGTAGAGGGGGCATGTCTGAAGCTTTCTTT
TRBJ2-7	many	15	TRBD2	TRBV11-2	CASSPRLAPTYEQYF	TGTGCCAGCAGCCCCCGACTAGCGCCAACCTACGAGCAGTACTTC
TRBJ1-6	many	14	.	TRBV12-3/TRBV12-4	CASTGGGGGSPLHF	TGTGCCAGCACCGGAGGTGGAGGGGGTTCACCCCTCCACTTT
TRBJ2-7	many	15	TRBD1	TRBV11-2	CASSQLGQGASEQYF	TGTGCCAGCAGTCAGTTGGGACAGGGGGCGTCCGAGCAGTACTTC
TRBJ1-6	.	15	TRBD1	TRBV7-9	CASSQEDRVNSPLHF	TGTGCCAGCAGCCAAGAGGACAGGGTTAATTCACCCCTCCACTTT
TRBJ2-3	many	15	.	TRBV2	CASSDLGQVTDTQYF	TGTGCCAGCAGTGACCTCGGACAAGTCACAGATACGCAGTATTTT
TRBJ2-1	.	15	.	TRBV3-1	CASSQDTGIYNEQFF	TGTGCCAGCAGCCAAGATACTGGCATTTACAATGAGCAGTTCTTC
TRBJ1-6	.	15	.	TRBV4-1	CASSQGGRANSPLHF	TGCGCCAGCAGCCAAGGGGGACGGGCTAATTCACCCCTCCACTTT
TRBJ2-7	few	12	.	TRBV12-3/TRBV12-4	CASSSAPLKEYF	TGTGCCAGCAGTTCCGCACCCCTGAAGGAGTACTTC
TRBJ1-1	many	14	.	TRBV12-3/TRBV12-4	CASSHRMEYTEAFF	TGTGCCAGCAGTCATCGTATGGAGTACACTGAAGCTTTCTTT
TRBJ2-1	many	16	TRBD2	TRBV28	CASILGGTSSYNEQFF	TGTGCCAGCATCTTGGGGGGGACGAGCTCCTACAATGAGCAGTTCTTC
TRBJ2-2	.	18	TRBD2	TRBV7-2	CASSFPGGPAGNTGELFF	TGTGCCAGCAGCTTCCCCGGAGGTCCAGCGGGAAACACCGGGGAGCTGTTTTTT
TRBJ2-1	few	18	TRBD1	TRBV7-9	CASRSGTGDWAGHNEQFF	TGTGCCAGCCGTTCCGGGACAGGGGATTGGGCGGGCCACAATGAGCAGTTCTTC
TRBJ1-1	many	19	.	TRBV6-1	CASSEALGAGDKTNTEAFF	TGTGCCAGCAGTGAAGCGCTCGGAGCAGGGGACAAAACGAACACTGAAGCTTTCTTT
TRBJ2-7	many	12	TRBD1	TRBV5-5	CASSLQGEEQYF	TGTGCCAGCAGCTTGCAGGGGGAAGAGCAGTACTTC
TRBJ1-4	many	15	.	TRBV30	CAWSVWTATLPELFF	TGTGCCTGGAGTGTATGGACCGCTACCCTTCCTGAACTGTTTTTT
TRBJ1-4	many	15	TRBD1	TRBV6-2/TRBV6-3	CASRRTGGSNEKLFF	TGTGCCAGCAGGAGGACAGGGGGTAGTAATGAAAAACTGTTTTTT
TRBJ2-4	.	16	.	TRBV9	CASSTGTNLAKNIQYF	TGTGCCAGCTCGACTGGGACCAATCTAGCCAAAAACATTCAGTACTTC
TRBJ1-2	few	14	.	TRBV6-6	CASSYSEVDYGYTF	TGTGCCAGCAGTTACTCGGAGGTTGACTATGGCTACACCTTC
TRBJ2-7	many	13	TRBD2	TRBV29-1	CSVDASGTNEQYF	TGCAGCGTTGATGCTAGCGGGACCAACGAGCAGTACTTC
TRBJ2-2	.	16	TRBD1	TRBV2	CASLGQGRLNTGELFF	TGTGCCAGCCTGGGACAGGGCCGGTTGAACACCGGGGAGCTGTTTTTT
TRBJ1-2	few	14	.	TRBV12-3/TRBV12-4	CASSSLRGGYGYTF	TGTGCCAGCAGTTCCCTGAGGGGGGGGTATGGCTACACCTTC
TRBJ1-1	.	14	.	TRBV20-1	CSASEGGDRLEAFF	TGCAGTGCTAGTGAGGGAGGGGATCGCTTGGAAGCTTTCTTT
TRBJ2-2	.	14	.	TRBV20-1	CSASGDRNTGELFF	TGCAGTGCTTCGGGAGATAGGAACACCGGGGAGCTGTTTTTT
TRBJ2-7	many	12	.	TRBV3-1	CASSQDPHEQYF	TGTGCCAGCAGCCAAGACCCCCACGAGCAGTACTTC
TRBJ2-5	few	11	.	TRBV30	CAWSVSETQYF	TGTGCCTGGAGTGTATCCGAGACCCAGTACTTC
TRBJ2-2	many	14	.	TRBV19	CASSPSANTGELFF	TGTGCCAGTAGTCCTAGTGCGAACACCGGGGAGCTGTTTTTT
TRBJ2-2	.	15	.	TRBV6-1	CASSLEPGAIGELFF	TGTGCCAGCAGCCTTGAGCCAGGTGCTATCGGGGAGCTGTTTTTT
TRBJ1-2	.	15	TRBD1	TRBV5-6	CASSPLDRDTNGYTF	TGTGCCAGCAGCCCGCTGGACAGGGATACAAATGGCTACACCTTC
TRBJ2-1	few	14	TRBD2	TRBV9	CASSRSGAYNEQFF	TGTGCCAGCAGCCGTAGCGGGGCCTACAATGAGCAGTTCTTC
TRBJ2-2	.	15	TRBD2	TRBV11-2	CASEVAGTNTGELFF	TGTGCCAGCGAAGTAGCGGGGACCAACACCGGGGAGCTGTTTTTT
TRBJ2-3	few	14	.	TRBV27	CASTVTRNTDTQYF	TGTGCCAGCACTGTGACTCGCAACACAGATACGCAGTATTTT
TRBJ1-4	many	14	.	TRBV2	CASSEGGAGEKLFF	TGTGCCAGCAGTGAAGGGGGGGCTGGTGAAAAACTGTTTTTT
TRBJ2-3	many	13	.	TRBV2	CANNREGADTQYF	TGTGCCAACAACAGGGAGGGGGCAGATACGCAGTATTTT
TRBJ2-1	many	20	TRBD2	TRBV3-1	CASSQERINQASGALGEQFF	TGTGCCAGCAGCCAAGAGCGTATAAATCAGGCTAGCGGAGCCCTAGGTGAGCAGTTCTTC
TRBJ2-5	many	13	.	TRBV18	CASSPLGVETQYF	TGTGCCAGCTCACCTTTAGGCGTTGAGACCCAGTACTTC
TRBJ2-1	.	15	TRBD1	TRBV6-2/TRBV6-3	CASSYSGQGGFEQFF	TGTGCCAGCAGTTACTCGGGACAGGGGGGTTTCGAGCAGTTCTTC
TRBJ2-7	.	15	.	TRBV20-1	CSARDVLAGLSEQYF	TGCAGTGCTAGAGACGTTCTGGCAGGGTTGAGCGAGCAGTACTTC
TRBJ1-2	many	13	TRBD1	TRBV7-9	CASSLTGVDGYTF	TGTGCCAGCAGTCTTACAGGGGTGGATGGCTACACCTTC
TRBJ2-1	few	14	.	TRBV11-2	CASSETVLYNEQFF	TGTGCCAGCAGTGAAACGGTACTTTACAATGAGCAGTTCTTC
TRBJ1-1	many	15	.	TRBV27	CASSFGQGSYTEAFF	TGTGCCAGCAGTTTTGGGCAGGGATCTTACACTGAAGCTTTCTTT
TRBJ2-2	many	16	TRBD1	TRBV9	CASSDRGDLFTGELFF	TGTGCCAGCAGCGACAGGGGGGACTTATTTACCGGGGAGCTGTTTTTT
TRBJ1-1	.	17	.	TRBV6-2/TRBV6-3	CASSSLQGYFMNTEAFF	TGTGCCAGCAGTTCCTTACAGGGCTATTTTATGAACACTGAAGCTTTCTTT
TRBJ2-1	few	15	.	TRBV5-1	CASSLETKTRDEQFF	TGCGCCAGCAGCTTGGAGACAAAAACTAGGGATGAGCAGTTCTTC
TRBJ2-7	many	13	TRBD2	TRBV29-1	CSASSGTTYEQYF	TGCAGCGCATCATCCGGGACTACTTACGAGCAGTACTTC
TRBJ1-2	.	13	TRBD1	TRBV10-3	CAISERWDSGYTF	TGTGCCATCAGTGAGCGATGGGACAGTGGCTACACCTTC
TRBJ2-4	few	16	.	TRBV12-3/TRBV12-4	CASSLAGSVHGGIQYF	TGTGCCAGCAGTTTAGCAGGCTCAGTACATGGAGGCATTCAGTACTTC